This TCR beta chain comes out of a study of T cell responses to AZD1222 COVID-19 vaccine (dated by TCRdb to 2020 to 2022). In the study overall: AZD1222 recipients given second doses at about 4 weeks or at about 12 weeks were pooled, since spike-specific TCR depth and breadth were not found to differ between the two schedules. TCR sequencing covered 233 trial participants: 200 to 220 given two doses of AZD1222 and approximately 25 given two doses of MenACWY control vaccine. Trial participants were enrolled into age subgroups of 18-55, 56-69 and 70-plus years, which contained around 150, 28 and 57 TCR-sequenced participants, respectively. What the work shows at the level of the full study, not this receptor alone: Epitopes outside the regions mutated in the B.1.351 and B.1.1.7 variants were reportedly recognized by nearly half of the unique spike-specific TCRs. Only a handful of AZD1222 recipients were SARS-CoV-2 seropositive at baseline, limiting conclusions about previously exposed vaccinees. A significant rise in spike-specific TCR breadth and depth was observed after two AZD1222 doses relative to day 0 and relative to MenACWY recipients. Because no samples from the day 14 peak response were available, repertoires could be characterized only after the peak T cell response. In the small 56-69-year group, the increase in depth fell short of significance, most likely because of low power. Participants were mostly white British, with more females than males. The authors suggested clonal diversity may have been underestimated. The whole spike protein was spanned by vaccine-associated CD4 TCRs, and dominant responses were seen in regions 160-218 and 743-854.

The CDR3 regions of human TCRbeta chains were analyzed by immunosequencing. Processing in the source paper ran as follows. TCRs in the repertoires were matched against a reference library of SARS-CoV-2-specific TCRs that had been generated with the MIRA antigen-specificity platform. Breadth was defined as the fraction of unique TCRs that were SARS-CoV-2-associated. Depth was defined as the fraction of total T cells that were SARS-CoV-2-associated. Each spike-specific TCR was assigned to its reactive spike region and to a CD4 or CD8 class using the MIRA data. Log10-transformed breadth and depth values were compared by one-way ANOVA with Sidak's multiple comparisons tests. The source is immuneACCESS, and TCRdb retained only in-frame sequences with V and J called. Part of the clones is not carried over; for the studies checked, unresolved V genes explain less than half of this, and the remainder is unexplained. The V and J calls and clone size are taken from that table; D and trimming were inferred from the DNA. In all, the sample holds roughly 130,000 clones, and around 85% of those were seen once. The top ten clonotypes cover about 1.5% of the sample.

Measured from the cysteine to the phenylalanine, the CDR3 is 16 residues long. CDR3 DNA only is kept here, 48 bases in frame from base 1. The junction shows trimming of 0 bases on V and 0 bases on J, plus 9 bases between the germline ends. From the germline V gene (reference sequence), CDR1 is LNHNV and CDR2 is YYDKDF. As regards this clone: Its cognate antigen has yet to be identified. It has no much larger one-base neighbor in the sample; base qualities were not kept.

In the paper's terms, the time point label means: baseline before first vaccination. The vaccinee samples were drawn from two UK trials, COV001 and COV002, one of which was a single-blind randomized controlled phase 2/3 trial testing AZD1222 (ChAdOx1 nCoV-19) in healthy adults. Trial participant PBMC samples were collected at day 0 and day 28 after the second dose for TCRbeta chain sequencing. Sequenced here: peripheral blood, sampled on day 0 of AZD1222 vaccination. Recombination connected TRBV15 to TRBJ1-3, with the D gene too uncertain to name. The receptor was derived from an adult in good health. This receptor has the CDR3 CATSRDLLSSGNTIYF. The DNA reads as follows: TGTGCCACCAGCAGAGATTTGTTGAGCTCTGGAAACACCATATATTTT.